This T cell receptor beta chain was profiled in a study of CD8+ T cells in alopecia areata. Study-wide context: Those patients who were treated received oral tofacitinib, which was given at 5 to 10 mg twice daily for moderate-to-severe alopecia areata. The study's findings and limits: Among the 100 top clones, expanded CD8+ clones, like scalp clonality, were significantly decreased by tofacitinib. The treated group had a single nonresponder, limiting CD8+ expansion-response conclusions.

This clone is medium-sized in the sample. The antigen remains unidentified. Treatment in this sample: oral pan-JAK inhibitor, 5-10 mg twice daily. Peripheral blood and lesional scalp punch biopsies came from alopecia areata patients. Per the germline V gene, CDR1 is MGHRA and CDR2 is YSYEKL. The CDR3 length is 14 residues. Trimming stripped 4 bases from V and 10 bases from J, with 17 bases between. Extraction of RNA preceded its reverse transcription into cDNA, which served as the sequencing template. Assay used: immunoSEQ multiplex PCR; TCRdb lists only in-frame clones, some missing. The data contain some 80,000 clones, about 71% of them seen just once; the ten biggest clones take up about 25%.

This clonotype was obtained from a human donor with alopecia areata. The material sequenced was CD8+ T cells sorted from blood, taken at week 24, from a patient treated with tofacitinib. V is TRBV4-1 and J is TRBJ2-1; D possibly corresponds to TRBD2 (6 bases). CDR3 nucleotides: TGCGCCAGCAGCCTGACTCTGGGGGGTGGGGAGCAGTTCTTC. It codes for CASSLTLGGGEQFF.